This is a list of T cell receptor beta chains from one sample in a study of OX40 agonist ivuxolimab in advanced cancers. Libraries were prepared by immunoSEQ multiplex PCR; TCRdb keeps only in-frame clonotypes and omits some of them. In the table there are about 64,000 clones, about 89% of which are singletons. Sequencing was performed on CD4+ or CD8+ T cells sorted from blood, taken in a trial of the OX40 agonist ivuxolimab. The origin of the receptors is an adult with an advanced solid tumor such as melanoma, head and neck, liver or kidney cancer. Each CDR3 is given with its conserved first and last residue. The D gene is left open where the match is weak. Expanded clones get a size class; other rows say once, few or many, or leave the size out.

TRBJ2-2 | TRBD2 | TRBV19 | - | TGTGCCAGTAGTATCTCAGCGGGGGCGAGGACCGGAGAGCTGTTTTTT | CASSISAGARTGELFF
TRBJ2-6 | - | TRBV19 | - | TGTGCCAGTAGTACCAACAGGGTTGGGGCCAACGTCCTGACTTTC | CASSTNRVGANVLTF
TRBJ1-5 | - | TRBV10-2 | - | TGCGCCAGCAGTGAGTTATCCCAGGGTAAAGTGCCCCAGCATTTT | CASSELSQGKVPQHF
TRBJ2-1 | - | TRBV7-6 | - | TGTGCCAGCAGCCGTGAAGGCCTAGTAGATGAGCAGTTCTTC | CASSREGLVDEQFF
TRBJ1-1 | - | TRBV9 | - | TGTGCCAGCAGCACGGGACTTGTCCTCACTGAAGCTTTCTTT | CASSTGLVLTEAFF
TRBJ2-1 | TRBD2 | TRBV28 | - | TGTGCCAGCAGTGGGGCCTCCGGGACTAGCGAGAGCGGTACTTACAGTGAGCAGTTCTTC | CASSGASGTSESGTYSEQFF
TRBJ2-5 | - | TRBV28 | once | TGTGCCAGCAGTTTATACGCCGGGTACCAAGAGACCCAGTACTTC | CASSLYAGYQETQYF
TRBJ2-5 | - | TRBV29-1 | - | TGCAGCGGAAAGGGGATGGAGACCCAGTACTTC | CSGKGMETQYF
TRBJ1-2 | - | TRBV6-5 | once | TGTGCCAGCAGTAAAAGTGCAGGGTTCTATGGCTACACCTTC | CASSKSAGFYGYTF
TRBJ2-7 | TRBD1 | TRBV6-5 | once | TGTGCCAGCAGTCCATGGACAGGGGGCAGGGAGCAGTACTTC | CASSPWTGGREQYF
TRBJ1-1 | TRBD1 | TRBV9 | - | TGTGCCAGCAGCGAACAGGGGGCTAACACTGAAGCTTTCTTT | CASSEQGANTEAFF
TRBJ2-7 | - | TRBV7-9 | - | TGTGCCAGCACCCAGGGTAGTCCCTACGAGCAGTACTTC | CASTQGSPYEQYF
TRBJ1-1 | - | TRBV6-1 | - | TGTGCCAGCAGTGCTAGGGGTTTATTGGGAACTGAAGCTTTCTTT | CASSARGLLGTEAFF
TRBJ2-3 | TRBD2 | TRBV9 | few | TGTGCCAGCAGCCTCCATCAGGGAGGGAGCACAGATACGCAGTATTTT | CASSLHQGGSTDTQYF
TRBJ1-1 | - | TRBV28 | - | TGTGCCAGCAGTTTGGGAACTGAAGCTTTCTTT | CASSLGTEAFF
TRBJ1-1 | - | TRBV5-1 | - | TGCGCCAGCAGCTTGGTCCCAGGGAACACTGAAGCTTTCTTT | CASSLVPGNTEAFF
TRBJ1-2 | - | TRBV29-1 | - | TGCAGCGAATTGACTGGAGATGGCTACACCTTC | CSELTGDGYTF
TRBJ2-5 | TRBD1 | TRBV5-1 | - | TGCGCCAGCAGCTCATACGGGACAGGCCAAGAGACCCAGTACTTC | CASSSYGTGQETQYF
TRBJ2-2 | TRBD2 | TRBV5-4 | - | TGTGCCAGCAGCGTGGGGACTAGCGGAGACACCGGGGAGCTGTTTTTT | CASSVGTSGDTGELFF
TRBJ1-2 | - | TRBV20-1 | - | TGCAGTGCTAGAGATCTCGTTGGCTACACCTTC | CSARDLVGYTF
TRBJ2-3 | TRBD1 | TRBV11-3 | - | TGTGCCAGCAGCTTAGGGTCGGCAGGGGGACGGGCAGATACGCAGTATTTT | CASSLGSAGGRADTQYF
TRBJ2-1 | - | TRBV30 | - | TGTGCCTGGAGTGTTACCCCCTACAATGAGCAGTTCTTC | CAWSVTPYNEQFF
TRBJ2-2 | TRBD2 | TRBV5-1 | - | TGCGCCAGCAGCTTGAACGGGAGGGCCGACACCGGGGAGCTGTTTTTT | CASSLNGRADTGELFF
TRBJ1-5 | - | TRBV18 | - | TGTGCCAGCTCACCACTGGGAGCGGGCGGGGGGCAGCCCCAGCATTTT | CASSPLGAGGGQPQHF
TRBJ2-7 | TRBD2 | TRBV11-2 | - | TGTGCCAGCAGCTCGCGGGGACTAGTGGACGAGCAGTACTTC | CASSSRGLVDEQYF
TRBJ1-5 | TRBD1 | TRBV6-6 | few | TGTGCCAGCAGTCCCCCCGGGACAGGGAATCAGCCCCAGCATTTT | CASSPPGTGNQPQHF
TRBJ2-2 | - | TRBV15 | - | TGTGCCACCAGCAGTCCCCGGGACAGAGGACTAACCGGGGAGCTGTTTTTT | CATSSPRDRGLTGELFF
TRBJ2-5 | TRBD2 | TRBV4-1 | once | TGCGCCAGCAGCGTCGCGGGGGGGAACAAAGAGACCCAGTACTTC | CASSVAGGNKETQYF
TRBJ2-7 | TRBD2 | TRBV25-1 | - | TGTGCCAGCAGAAGCGGGAGGGCCCCATACGAGCAGTACTTC | CASRSGRAPYEQYF
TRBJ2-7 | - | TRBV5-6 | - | TGTGCCAGCAGCACCGGGACACATTTCTACGAGCAGTACTTC | CASSTGTHFYEQYF
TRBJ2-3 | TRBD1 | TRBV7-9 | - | TGTGCCAGCAGCTTAGCAACAAAGGGGGCGGCAAGAGATACGCAGTATTTT | CASSLATKGAARDTQYF
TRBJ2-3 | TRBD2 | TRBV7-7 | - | TGTGCTAGCAGCTTAGGGCTAGCGGGAGCCACAGATACGCAGTATTTT | CASSLGLAGATDTQYF
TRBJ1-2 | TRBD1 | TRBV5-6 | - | TGTGCCAGCAGCTTACGTTCTCCCGGGACAGGGGCCCTTTATGGCTACACCTTC | CASSLRSPGTGALYGYTF
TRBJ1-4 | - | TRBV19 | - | TGTGCCAGTAGCCCCCGGTCCGCCAGGAATGAAAAACTGTTTTTT | CASSPRSARNEKLFF
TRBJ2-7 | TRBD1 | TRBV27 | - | TGTGCCAGCAGTAGGACCCGGGACAGGGGAGCGAGGGAGCAGTACTTC | CASSRTRDRGAREQYF
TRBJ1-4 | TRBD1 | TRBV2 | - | TGTGCCAGCAGACTGGGACAGGGTCCTGAAAAACTGTTTTTT | CASRLGQGPEKLFF
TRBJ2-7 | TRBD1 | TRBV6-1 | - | TGTGCCAGCTGGAAAGGACAGGGGGCCGACGAGCAGTACTTC | CASWKGQGADEQYF
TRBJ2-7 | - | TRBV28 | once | TGTGCCAGTCCGCCCTCCGGGACAACCGGGCACGAGCAGTACTTC | CASPPSGTTGHEQYF
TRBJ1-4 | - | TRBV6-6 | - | TGTGCCAGCCGATACCCCTCGGGGGGAAATGAAAAACTGTTTTTT | CASRYPSGGNEKLFF
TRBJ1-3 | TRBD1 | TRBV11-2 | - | TGTGCCAGCAGCCCAGACAGGGGGCTGAGAAACACCATATATTTT | CASSPDRGLRNTIYF
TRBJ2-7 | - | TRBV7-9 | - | TGTGCCAGCAGCTTGCCTTATCTGTGGGGGGACGAGCAGTACTTC | CASSLPYLWGDEQYF
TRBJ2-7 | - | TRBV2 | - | TGTGCCAGCAGTGAAATAGAGGGTTGGTACGAGCAGTACTTC | CASSEIEGWYEQYF
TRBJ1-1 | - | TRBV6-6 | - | TGTGCCAGCAGTTACGCGGGGGCGGGCACTGAAGCTTTCTTT | CASSYAGAGTEAFF
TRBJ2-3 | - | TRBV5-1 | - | TGCGCCAGCAGCTTGGACAGGGCCCCAGGACTACGCACAGATACGCAGTATTTT | CASSLDRAPGLRTDTQYF